This TCR beta chain was captured by sequencing in a study of blood T cell repertoires in COVID-19. Only in-frame clones appear in the TCRdb table, and some are missing; sequencing was by immunoSEQ multiplex PCR. The sample has around 250,000 clones, approximately 85% seen once. CDR3 length equals 13 residues. Trimming took 8 bases from V and 6 from J, leaving 15 bases between them. Germline-derived CDR1 and CDR2 are MNHNY and SVGAGI (reference sequence). This clonotype was sampled from a woman in her 50s who had been exposed to COVID-19. The sample was PBMCs or T cells enriched from blood (not recorded which). V usage is TRBV6-6 and J usage is TRBJ2-3; the D gene is possibly TRBD2 (6 bases). DNA for the CDR3: TGTGCCAGCCTGTATTCGGGGGTCGATACGCAGTATTTT. This encodes CASLYSGVDTQYF.